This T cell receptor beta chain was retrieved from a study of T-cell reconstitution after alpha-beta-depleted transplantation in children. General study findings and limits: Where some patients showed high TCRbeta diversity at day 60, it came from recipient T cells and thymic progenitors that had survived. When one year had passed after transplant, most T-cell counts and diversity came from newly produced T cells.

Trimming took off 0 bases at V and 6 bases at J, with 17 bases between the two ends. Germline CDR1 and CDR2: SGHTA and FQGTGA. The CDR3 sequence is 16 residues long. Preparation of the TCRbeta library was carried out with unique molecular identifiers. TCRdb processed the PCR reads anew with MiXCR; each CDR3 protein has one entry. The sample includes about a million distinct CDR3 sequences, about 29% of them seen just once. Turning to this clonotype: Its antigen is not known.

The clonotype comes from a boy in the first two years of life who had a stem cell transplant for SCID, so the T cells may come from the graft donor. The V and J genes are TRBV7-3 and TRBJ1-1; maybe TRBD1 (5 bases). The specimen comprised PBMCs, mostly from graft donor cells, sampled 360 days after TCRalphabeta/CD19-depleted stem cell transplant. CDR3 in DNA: TGTGCCAGCAGCTTAACTTTTGATAGGGGCGCCGCTGAAGCTTTCTTT. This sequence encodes CASSLTFDRGAAEAFF.